This TCR beta chain was found in a study of monozygotic twins with inflammatory bowel disease. Overall study results and limits: Versus healthy twins, IBD patients showed fewer clonotypes shared with others, especially with disease activity. Healthy co-twins had higher TCRbeta inverse Simpson diversity than their IBD twins.

The RNA usage for each TCR library was about 3.5 ug of total RNA. Eight cDNA synthesis reactions were run for every sample. Reanalyzing the 5' RACE reads, TCRdb keeps one entry per CDR3 protein, without DNA. The sample table includes roughly 120,000 distinct CDR3 sequences. Note on this clonotype: Antigen: not known.

This CDR3 is 16 amino acids long. Germline CDR1 SGHRS, CDR2 YFSETQ. The sequence came from a human donor with ulcerative colitis or Crohn's disease, or a healthy co-twin of an affected twin (not recorded which). The rearrangement links TRBV5-1 to TRBJ2-4; TCRdb picks TRBD1, but there is no DNA to check that call. The sequencing sample was made of blood. CDR3 sequence reads: CASSRGQVIAKNIQYF.